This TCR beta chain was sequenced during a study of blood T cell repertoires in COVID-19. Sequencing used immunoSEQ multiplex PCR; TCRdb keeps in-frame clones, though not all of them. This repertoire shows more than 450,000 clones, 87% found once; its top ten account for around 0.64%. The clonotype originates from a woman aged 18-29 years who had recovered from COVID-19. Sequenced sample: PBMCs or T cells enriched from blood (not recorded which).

CDR3 amino acids: CASSLEGASGEQYF. The CDR3 DNA is TGTGCCAGCAGCTTGGAGGGGGCCAGCGGCGAGCAGTACTTC. V usage is TRBV5-4 and J usage is TRBJ2-7; 7 positions agree with TRBD1. The CDR3 is 14 amino acids. Losses at the gene ends were 0 bases for V and 6 bases for J; bases not matched to a gene: 6. Germline lookup yields CDR1 SGHNT and CDR2 YYREEE (reference sequence).